This TCR beta chain was obtained from a study of CD8+ T cells in alopecia areata. About the study: Patients in the treated group were given tofacitinib by mouth, 5 to 10 mg twice a day. Study-level results: Scalp clonality and expanded CD8+ clones among the top 100 were significantly decreased by tofacitinib. When scalp samples are sequenced, resident alphabeta T cells of normal skin are also captured.

Treatment indicated: oral pan-JAK inhibitor, 5-10 mg twice daily. Obtained from alopecia areata patients were lesional scalp punch biopsies along with peripheral blood. RNA extraction and reverse transcription yielded cDNA as sequencing template. This table comes from immunoSEQ multiplex PCR, and its TCRdb copy is limited to in-frame clones, with some not included. In the table there are approximately 210,000 clones, about three fifths of which are singletons. In the case of this clone: Its antigen is unknown.

This CDR3 contains 13 residues. CDR1 is SQVTM, CDR2 ANQGSEA, per germline. V trimming: 6 bases; J trimming: 5 bases; junction bases outside the gene matches: 4. The chain combines TRBV29-1 with TRBJ2-1; 10 nucleotides agree with TRBD2. This clonotype originated in a human donor with alopecia areata. The sequenced sample was CD4+ T cells sorted from blood, obtained around week 50, from a patient treated with tofacitinib. In DNA, the CDR3 is TGCAGCGTCAGTAGCGGGGGGCACAATGAGCAGTTCTTC. It encodes CSVSSGGHNEQFF.